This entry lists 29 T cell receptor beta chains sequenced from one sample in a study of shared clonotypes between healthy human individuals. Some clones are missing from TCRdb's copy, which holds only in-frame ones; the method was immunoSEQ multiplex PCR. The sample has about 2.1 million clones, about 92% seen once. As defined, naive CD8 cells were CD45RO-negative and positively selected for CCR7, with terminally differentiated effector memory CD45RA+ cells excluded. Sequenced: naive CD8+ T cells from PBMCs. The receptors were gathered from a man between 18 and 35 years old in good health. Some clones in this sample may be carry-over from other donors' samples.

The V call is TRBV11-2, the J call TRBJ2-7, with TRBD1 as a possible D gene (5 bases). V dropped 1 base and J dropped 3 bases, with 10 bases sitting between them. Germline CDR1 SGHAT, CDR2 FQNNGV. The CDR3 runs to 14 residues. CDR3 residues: CASSLVSRDYEQYF. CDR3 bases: TGTGCCAGCAGCTTAGTATCCAGGGACTACGAGCAGTACTTC.

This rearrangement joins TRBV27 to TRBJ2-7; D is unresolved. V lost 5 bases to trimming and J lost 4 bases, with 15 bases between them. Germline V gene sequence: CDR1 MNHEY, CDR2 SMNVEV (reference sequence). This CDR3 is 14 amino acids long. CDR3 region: CASSSIDKQYEQYF. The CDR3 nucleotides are TGTGCCAGCAGTAGTATTGACAAGCAGTACGAGCAGTACTTC.

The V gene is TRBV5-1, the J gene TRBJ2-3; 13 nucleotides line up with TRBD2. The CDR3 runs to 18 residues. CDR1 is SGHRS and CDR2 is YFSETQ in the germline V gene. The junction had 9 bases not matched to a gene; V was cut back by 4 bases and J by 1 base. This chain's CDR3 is CASSEGLAGASGTDTQYF. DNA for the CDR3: TGCGCCAGCAGCGAAGGACTAGCGGGAGCGTCGGGCACAGATACGCAGTATTTT.

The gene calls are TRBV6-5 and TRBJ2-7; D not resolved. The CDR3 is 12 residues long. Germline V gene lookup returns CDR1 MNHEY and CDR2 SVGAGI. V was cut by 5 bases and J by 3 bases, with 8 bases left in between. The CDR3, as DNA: TGTGCCAGCAGTCCTGACTTCTACGAGCAGTACTTC. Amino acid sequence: CASSPDFYEQYF.

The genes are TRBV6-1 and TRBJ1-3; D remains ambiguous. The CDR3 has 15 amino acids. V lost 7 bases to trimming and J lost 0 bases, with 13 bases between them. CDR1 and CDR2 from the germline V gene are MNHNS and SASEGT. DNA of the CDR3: TGTGCCAGCATCCTCGGACTGAGCTCTGGAAACACCATATATTTT. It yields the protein CASILGLSSGNTIYF.

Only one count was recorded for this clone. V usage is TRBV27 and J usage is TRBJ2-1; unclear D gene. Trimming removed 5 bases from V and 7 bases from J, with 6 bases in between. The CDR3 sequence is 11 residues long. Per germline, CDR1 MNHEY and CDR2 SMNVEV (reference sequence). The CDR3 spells CASSPTNEQFF. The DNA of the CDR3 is TGTGCCAGCAGTCCCACAAATGAGCAGTTCTTC.

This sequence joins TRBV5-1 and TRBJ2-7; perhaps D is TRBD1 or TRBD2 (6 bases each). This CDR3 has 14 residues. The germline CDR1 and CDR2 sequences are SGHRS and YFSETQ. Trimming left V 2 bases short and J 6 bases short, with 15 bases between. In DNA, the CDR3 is TGCGCCAGCAGCTTTTTGGGCAGGGGAGGCGAGCAGTACTTC. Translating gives CASSFLGRGGEQYF.

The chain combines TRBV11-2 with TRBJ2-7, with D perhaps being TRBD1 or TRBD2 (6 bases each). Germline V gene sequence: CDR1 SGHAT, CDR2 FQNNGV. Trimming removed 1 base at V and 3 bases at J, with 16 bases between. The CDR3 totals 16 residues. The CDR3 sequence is CASSLVVQRGVYEQYF. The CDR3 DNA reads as TGTGCCAGCAGCTTAGTCGTCCAGAGGGGGGTCTACGAGCAGTACTTC.

The CDR3 coding sequence is TGTGCCAGCAGTCCAGGGACAGGGACCTATAATTCACCCCTCCACTTT. Encoded protein: CASSPGTGTYNSPLHF. The V and J genes are TRBV2 and TRBJ1-6, with 9 positions matching TRBD1. V lost 5 bases to trimming and J lost 2 bases; unmatched junction nucleotides: 4. The CDR3 length is 16 residues. Germline assignment: CDR1 SNHLY and CDR2 FYNNEI.

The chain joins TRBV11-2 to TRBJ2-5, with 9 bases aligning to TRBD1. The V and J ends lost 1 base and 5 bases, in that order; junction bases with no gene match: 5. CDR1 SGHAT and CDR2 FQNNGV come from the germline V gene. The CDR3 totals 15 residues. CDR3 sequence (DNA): TGTGCCAGCAGCTTAGTACAGGGGGCGCTTGAGACCCAGTACTTC. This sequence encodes CASSLVQGALETQYF.

The CDR3 is CASSLAQVQQNQPQHF. DNA for the CDR3: TGTGCCAGCAGCTTAGCCCAAGTTCAGCAAAATCAGCCCCAGCATTTT. The chain is built from TRBV7-8 and TRBJ1-5, with D hard to call. The V gene's germline CDR1 is SGHVS and CDR2 FQNEAQ. This CDR3 has 16 amino acids. V was clipped by 0 bases and J by 4 bases, with 13 bases between them.

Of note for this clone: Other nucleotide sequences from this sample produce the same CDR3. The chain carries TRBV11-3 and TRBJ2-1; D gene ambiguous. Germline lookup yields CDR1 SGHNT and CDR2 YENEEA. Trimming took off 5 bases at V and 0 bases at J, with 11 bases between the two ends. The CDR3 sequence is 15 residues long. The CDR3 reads CASSLGSSSYNEQFF. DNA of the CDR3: TGTGCCAGCAGCCTAGGGTCGAGCTCCTACAATGAGCAGTTCTTC.

CDR3 sequence reads: CAAREQYF. CDR3 in DNA: TGTGCAGCGCGCGAGCAGTACTTC. This chain links TRBV2 with TRBJ2-7; D is unclear. This CDR3 contains 8 residues. Germline CDR1 reads SNHLY; CDR2 reads FYNNEI.

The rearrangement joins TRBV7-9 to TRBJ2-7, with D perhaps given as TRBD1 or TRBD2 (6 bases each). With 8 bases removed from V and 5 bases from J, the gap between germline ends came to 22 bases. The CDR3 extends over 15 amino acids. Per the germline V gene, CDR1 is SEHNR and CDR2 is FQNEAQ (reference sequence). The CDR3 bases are TGTGCCAGCGGCCCTGATCCCAGGGGACTTGACGAGCAGTACTTC. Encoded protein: CASGPDPRGLDEQYF. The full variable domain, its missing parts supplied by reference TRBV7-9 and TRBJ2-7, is DTGVSQNPRHKITKRGQNVTFRCDPISEHNRLYWYRQTLGQGPEFLTYFQNEAQLEKSRLLSDRFSAERPKGSFSTLEIQRTEQGDSAMYLCASGPDPRGLDEQYFGPGTRLTVT.

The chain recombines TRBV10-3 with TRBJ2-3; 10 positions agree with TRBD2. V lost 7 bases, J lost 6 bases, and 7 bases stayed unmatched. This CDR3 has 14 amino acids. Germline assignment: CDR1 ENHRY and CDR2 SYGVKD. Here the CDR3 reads CAIKEREGRDTQYF. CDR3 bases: TGTGCCATCAAGGAGCGGGAGGGCAGGGATACGCAGTATTTT.

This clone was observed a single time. In nucleotides, the CDR3 is TGTGCCACCAGCAGAGATAGGTCGCGTCAGGAGGACACCGGGGAGCTGTTTTTT. This codes for CATSRDRSRQEDTGELFF. V gene TRBV15 combines with J gene TRBJ2-2, with D perhaps TRBD2 (5 bases). Germline loops: CDR1 LNHNV, CDR2 YYDKDF (reference sequence). This CDR3 region has 18 residues. Trimming left V 0 bases short and J 3 bases short, with 17 bases between.

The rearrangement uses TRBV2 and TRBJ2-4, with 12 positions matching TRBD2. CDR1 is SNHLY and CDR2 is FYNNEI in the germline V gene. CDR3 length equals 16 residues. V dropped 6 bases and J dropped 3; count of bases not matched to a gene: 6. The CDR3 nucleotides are TGTGCCAGCAGCGACACTAGCGGGAGGCTCAAAAACATTCAGTACTTC. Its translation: CASSDTSGRLKNIQYF. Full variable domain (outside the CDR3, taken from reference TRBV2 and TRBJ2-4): EPEVTQTPSHQVTQMGQEVILRCVPISNHLYFYWYRQILGQKVEFLVSFYNNEISEKSEIFDDQFSVERPDGSNFTLKIRSTKLEDSAMYFCASSDTSGRLKNIQYFGAGTRLSVL.

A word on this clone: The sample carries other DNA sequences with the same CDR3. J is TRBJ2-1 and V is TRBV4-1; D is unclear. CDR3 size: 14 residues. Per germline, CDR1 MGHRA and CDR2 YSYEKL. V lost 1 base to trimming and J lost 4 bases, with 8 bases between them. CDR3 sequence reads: CASSQVGTYNEQFF. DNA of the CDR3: TGCGCCAGCAGCCAAGTTGGAACGTACAATGAGCAGTTCTTC.

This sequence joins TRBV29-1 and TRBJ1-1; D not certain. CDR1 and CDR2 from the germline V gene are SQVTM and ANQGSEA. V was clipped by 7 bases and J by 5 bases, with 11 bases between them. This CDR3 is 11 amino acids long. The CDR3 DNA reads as TGCAGCGCCAAAGGCGGGACTGAAGCTTTCTTT. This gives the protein CSAKGGTEAFF. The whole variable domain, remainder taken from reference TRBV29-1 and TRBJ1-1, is SAVISQKPSRDICQRGTSLTIQCQVDSQVTMMFWYRQQPGQSLTLIATANQGSEATYESGFVIDKFPISRPNLTFSTLTVSNMSPEDSSIYLCSAKGGTEAFFGQGTRLTVV.

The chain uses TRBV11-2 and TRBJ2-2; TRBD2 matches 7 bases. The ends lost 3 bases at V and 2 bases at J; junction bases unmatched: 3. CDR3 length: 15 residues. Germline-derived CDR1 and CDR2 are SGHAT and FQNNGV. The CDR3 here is CASSFSGSNTGELFF. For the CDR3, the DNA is TGTGCCAGCAGCTTTAGCGGGTCAAACACCGGGGAGCTGTTTTTT.

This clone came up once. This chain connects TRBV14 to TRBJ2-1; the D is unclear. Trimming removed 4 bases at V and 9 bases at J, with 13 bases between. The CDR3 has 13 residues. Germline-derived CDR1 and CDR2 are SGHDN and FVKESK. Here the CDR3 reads CASSLPSWAEQFF. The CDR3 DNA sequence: TGTGCCAGCAGCCTCCCGTCTTGGGCTGAGCAGTTCTTC. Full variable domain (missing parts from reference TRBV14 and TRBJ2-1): EAGVTQFPSHSVIEKGQTVTLRCDPISGHDNLYWYRRVMGKEIKFLLHFVKESKQDESGMPNNRFLAERTGGTYSTLKVQPAELEDSGVYFCASSLPSWAEQFFGPGTRLTVL.

The chain's CDR3 is CASSLVGLAAPEKDTQYF. CDR3 nucleotides: TGTGCCAGCAGCTTAGTAGGACTAGCGGCGCCTGAGAAGGATACGCAGTATTTT. The chain has TRBV11-2 and TRBJ2-3, with TRBD2 matching 10 bases. J lost 6 bases, V lost 1 base, and 13 bases had no gene match. The CDR3 contains 18 residues. Germline assignment: CDR1 SGHAT and CDR2 FQNNGV. Based on the CDR3 plus reference TRBV11-2 and TRBJ2-3, the full variable domain is EAGVAQSPRYKIIEKRQSVAFWCNPISGHATLYWYQQILGQGPKLLIQFQNNGVVDDSQLPKDRFSAERLKGVDSTLKIQPAKLEDSAVYLCASSLVGLAAPEKDTQYFGPGTRLTVL.

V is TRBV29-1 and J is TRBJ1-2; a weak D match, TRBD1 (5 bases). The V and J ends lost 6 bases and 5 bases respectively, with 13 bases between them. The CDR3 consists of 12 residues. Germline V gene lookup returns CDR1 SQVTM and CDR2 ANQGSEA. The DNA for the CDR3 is TGCAGCGTGCCCGGGACCCTTTATGGCTACACCTTC. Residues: CSVPGTLYGYTF. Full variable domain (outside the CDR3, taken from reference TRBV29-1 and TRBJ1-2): SAVISQKPSRDICQRGTSLTIQCQVDSQVTMMFWYRQQPGQSLTLIATANQGSEATYESGFVIDKFPISRPNLTFSTLTVSNMSPEDSSIYLCSVPGTLYGYTFGSGTRLTVV.

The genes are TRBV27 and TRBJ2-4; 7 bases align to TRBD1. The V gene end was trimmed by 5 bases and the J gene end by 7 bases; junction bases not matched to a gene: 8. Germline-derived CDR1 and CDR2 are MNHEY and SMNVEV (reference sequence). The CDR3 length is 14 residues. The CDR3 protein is CASSLRQGGNIQYF. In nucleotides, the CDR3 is TGTGCCAGCAGTCTCCGACAGGGCGGGAACATTCAGTACTTC.

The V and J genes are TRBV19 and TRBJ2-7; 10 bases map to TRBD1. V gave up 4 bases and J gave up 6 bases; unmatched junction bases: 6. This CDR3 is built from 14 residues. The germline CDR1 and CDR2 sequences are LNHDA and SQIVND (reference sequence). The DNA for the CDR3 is TGTGCCAGTAGTACCCCCGGGACAGGGGCCGAGCAGTACTTC. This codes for CASSTPGTGAEQYF.

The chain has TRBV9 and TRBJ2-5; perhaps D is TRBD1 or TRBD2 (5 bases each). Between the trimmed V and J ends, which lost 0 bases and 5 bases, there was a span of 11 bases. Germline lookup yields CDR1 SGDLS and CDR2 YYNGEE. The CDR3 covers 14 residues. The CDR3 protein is CASSVVGRPETQYF. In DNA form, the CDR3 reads TGTGCCAGCAGCGTAGTGGGACGGCCGGAGACCCAGTACTTC. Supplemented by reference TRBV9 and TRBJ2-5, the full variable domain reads DSGVTQTPKHLITATGQRVTLRCSPRSGDLSVYWYQQSLDQGLQFLIQYYNGEERAKGNILERFSAQQFPDLHSELNLSSLELGDSALYFCASSVVGRPETQYFGPGTRLLVL.

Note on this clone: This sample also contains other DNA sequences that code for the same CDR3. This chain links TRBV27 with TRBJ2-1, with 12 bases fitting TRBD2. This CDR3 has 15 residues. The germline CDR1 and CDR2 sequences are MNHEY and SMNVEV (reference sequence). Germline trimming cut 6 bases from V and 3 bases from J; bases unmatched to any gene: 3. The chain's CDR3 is CASSLAGGGYNEQFF. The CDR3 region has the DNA TGTGCCAGCAGCCTAGCGGGAGGGGGCTACAATGAGCAGTTCTTC.

The CDR3 region is CASSTLGGEETQYF. The CDR3 DNA reads as TGTGCCAGCAGTACACTAGGAGGGGAAGAGACCCAGTACTTC. V gene TRBV27 combines with J gene TRBJ2-5, with a possible D match to TRBD2 (6 bases). V lost 5 bases to trimming and J lost 3 bases, with 13 bases between them. This CDR3 is built from 14 residues. CDR1 is MNHEY, CDR2 SMNVEV, per germline (reference sequence).

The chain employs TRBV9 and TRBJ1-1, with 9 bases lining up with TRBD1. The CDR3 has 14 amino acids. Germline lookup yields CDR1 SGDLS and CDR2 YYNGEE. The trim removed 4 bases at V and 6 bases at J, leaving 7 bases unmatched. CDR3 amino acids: CASSQRTGDAEAFF. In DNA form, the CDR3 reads TGTGCCAGCAGCCAACGGACAGGGGACGCTGAAGCTTTCTTT.